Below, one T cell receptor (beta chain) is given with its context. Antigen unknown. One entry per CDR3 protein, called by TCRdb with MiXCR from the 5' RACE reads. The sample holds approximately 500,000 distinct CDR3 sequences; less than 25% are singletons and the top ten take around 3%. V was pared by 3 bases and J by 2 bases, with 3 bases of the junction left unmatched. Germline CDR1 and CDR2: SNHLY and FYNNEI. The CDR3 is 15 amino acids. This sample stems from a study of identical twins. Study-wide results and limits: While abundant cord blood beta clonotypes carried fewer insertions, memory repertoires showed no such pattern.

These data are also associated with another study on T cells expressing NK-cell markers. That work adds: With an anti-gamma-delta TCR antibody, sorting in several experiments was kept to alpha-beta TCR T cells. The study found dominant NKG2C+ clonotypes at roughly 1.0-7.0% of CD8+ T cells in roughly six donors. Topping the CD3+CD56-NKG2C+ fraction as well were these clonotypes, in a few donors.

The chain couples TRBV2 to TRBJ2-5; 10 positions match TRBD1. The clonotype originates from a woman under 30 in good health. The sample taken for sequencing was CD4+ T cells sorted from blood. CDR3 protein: CASSDPDRGQETQYF. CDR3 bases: TGTGCCAGCAGTGATCCGGACAGGGGGCAAGAGACCCAGTACTTC. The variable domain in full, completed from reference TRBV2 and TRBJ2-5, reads EPEVTQTPSHQVTQMGQEVILRCVPISNHLYFYWYRQILGQKVEFLVSFYNNEISEKSEIFDDQFSVERPDGSNFTLKIRSTKLEDSAMYFCASSDPDRGQETQYFGPGTRLLVL.